A single sample is the source of the 4 T cell receptor beta chains below, sequenced in a study of T cell responses to AZD1222 COVID-19 vaccine. Clones were sequenced by immunoSEQ multiplex PCR, and TCRdb holds only the in-frame ones, with some missing. Here the sample spans 110,000 to 150,000 clones, approximately 90% being singletons. The sample here was peripheral blood, taken on day 0 of AZD1222 vaccination. All receptors derive from an adult in good health.

The gene calls are TRBV5-1 and TRBJ1-6; D gene uncertain. Trimming removed 1 base from V and 5 bases from J, with 10 bases in between. Germline CDR1 is SGHRS and CDR2 is YFSETQ. The CDR3 sequence is 15 residues long. The CDR3 loop reads CASSLTEGNNSPLHF. In DNA form, the CDR3 reads TGCGCCAGCAGCTTGACTGAGGGAAATAATTCACCCCTCCACTTT.

The chain joins TRBV28 to TRBJ2-7; D possibly corresponds to TRBD2 (6 bases). The germline V and J ends were trimmed by 3 bases and 3 bases, with 18 bases remaining between them. The germline CDR1 and CDR2 sequences are MDHEN and SYDVKM. The CDR3 spans 16 residues. The CDR3 loop is CASSLFRDLLIYEQYF. CDR3 DNA: TGTGCCAGCAGTTTGTTCCGGGACTTACTCATCTACGAGCAGTACTTC.

This clone showed up just a few times. The chain couples TRBV6-5 to TRBJ1-2; D is unresolved. CDR1 MNHEY and CDR2 SVGAGI come from the germline V gene. The germline V and J ends were trimmed by 6 bases and 2 bases, with 4 bases remaining between them. CDR3 size: 11 residues. The CDR3, as DNA: TGTGCCAGCAGGCAAAACTATGGCTACACCTTC. Amino acid sequence: CASRQNYGYTF.

The count of this clone is one. This chain links TRBV11-2 with TRBJ1-3; D call uncertain. CDR1 and CDR2 (germline): SGHAT, FQNNGV. The V end was cut by 5 bases, the J end by 4 bases, with 0 bases between. This CDR3 comprises 10 residues. CDR3: CASSGNTIYF. In nucleotides, the CDR3 is TGTGCCAGCAGCGGAAACACCATATATTTT.